The present TCR beta chain was sequenced within a study of blood T cells in healthy people across ages. The junction had 10 bases not matched to a gene; V was cut back by 6 bases and J by 6 bases. The CDR3 is made up of 14 amino acids. Germline values: CDR1 MNHNY, CDR2 SVGAGI (reference sequence). PCR was performed a second time for 7 to 11 cycles using a sample-barcoded 5' primer and a J-beta primer mix. TCRdb passed the 5' RACE reads through MiXCR, listing each CDR3 protein once. This sample has about 1 million distinct CDR3 sequences; approximately 25% occur once, and the top ten carry around 0.7%. The same sample was also studied in work on T cells of mothers and their children.

Sample: blood. V is TRBV6-6 and J is TRBJ1-1, with 7 positions matching TRBD1. This receptor was taken from a girl aged 2 to 9 in good health. In DNA form, the CDR3 reads TGTGCCAGCAGCCAGACAGGGAGGGTCGCTGAAGCTTTCTTT. Amino acid sequence: CASSQTGRVAEAFF.